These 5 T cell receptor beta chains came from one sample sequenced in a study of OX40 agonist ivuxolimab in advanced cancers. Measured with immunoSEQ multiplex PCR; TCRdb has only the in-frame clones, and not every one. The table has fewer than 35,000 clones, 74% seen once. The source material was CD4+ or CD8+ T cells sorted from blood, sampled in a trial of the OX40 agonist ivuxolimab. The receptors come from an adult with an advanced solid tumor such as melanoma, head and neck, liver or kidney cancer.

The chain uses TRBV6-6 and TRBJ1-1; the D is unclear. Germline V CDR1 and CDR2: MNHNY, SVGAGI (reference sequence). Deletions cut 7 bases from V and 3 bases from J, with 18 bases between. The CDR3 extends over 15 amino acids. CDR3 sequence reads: CASTPPPNTHTEAFF. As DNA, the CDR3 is TGTGCCAGCACCCCGCCGCCTAATACCCACACTGAAGCTTTCTTT.

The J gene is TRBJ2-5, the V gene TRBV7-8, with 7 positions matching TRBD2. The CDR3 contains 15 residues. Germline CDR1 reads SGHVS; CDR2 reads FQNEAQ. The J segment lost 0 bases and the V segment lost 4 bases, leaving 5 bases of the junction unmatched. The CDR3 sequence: CASSSRLANQETQYF. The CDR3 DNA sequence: TGTGCCAGCAGCTCTCGACTAGCCAACCAAGAGACCCAGTACTTC.

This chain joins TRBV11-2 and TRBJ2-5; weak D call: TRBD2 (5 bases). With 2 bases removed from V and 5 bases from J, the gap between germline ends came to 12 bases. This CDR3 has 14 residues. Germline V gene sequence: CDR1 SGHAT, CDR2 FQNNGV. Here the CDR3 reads CASSLLTRGETQYF. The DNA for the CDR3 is TGTGCCAGCAGCTTATTAACCCGCGGGGAGACCCAGTACTTC.

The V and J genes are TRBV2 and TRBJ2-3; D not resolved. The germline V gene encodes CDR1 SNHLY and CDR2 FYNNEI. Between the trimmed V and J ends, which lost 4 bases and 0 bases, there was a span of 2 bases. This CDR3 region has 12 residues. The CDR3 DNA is TGTGCCAGCAGTGTGAGCACAGATACGCAGTATTTT. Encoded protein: CASSVSTDTQYF.

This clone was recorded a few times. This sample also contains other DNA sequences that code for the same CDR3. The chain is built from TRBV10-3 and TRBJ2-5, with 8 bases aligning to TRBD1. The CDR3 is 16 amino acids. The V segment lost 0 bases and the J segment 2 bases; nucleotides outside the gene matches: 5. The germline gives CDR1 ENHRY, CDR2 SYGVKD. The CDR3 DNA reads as TGTGCCATCAGTGAGTCTAGGACAGGGAGGCAAGAGACCCAGTACTTC. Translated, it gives CAISESRTGRQETQYF.